The 27 T cell receptor beta chains below come from one sample, sequenced in a study of neurological immune-mediated disorders. From the 5' RACE reads, TCRdb called clonotypes with MiXCR, one entry per CDR3 protein. The sample lists over 60,000 distinct CDR3 sequences; 4.5% to 5.5% were seen once. The sequencing sample was made of PBMCs. All receptors come from a woman aged 50 to 65 with multiple sclerosis.

This clonotype was seen a few times. The chain carries TRBV29-1 and TRBJ1-6; D uncertain. The CDR3 has 13 residues. Germline V gene lookup returns CDR1 SQVTM and CDR2 ANQGSEA. V was pared by 4 bases and J by 6 bases, with 10 bases between. The CDR3 reads CSVGQTANSPLHF. In DNA, the CDR3 is TGCAGCGTTGGCCAAACCGCTAATTCACCCCTCCACTTT.

This clonotype is judged medium-sized. The rearrangement links TRBV29-1 to TRBJ1-1; D not resolved. Germline assignment: CDR1 SQVTM and CDR2 ANQGSEA. The length of the CDR3 is 13 residues. Trimming left V 1 base short and J 7 bases short, with 13 bases between. Here the CDR3 reads CSVEGQATLEAFF. For the CDR3, the DNA is TGCAGCGTTGAAGGCCAGGCCACACTTGAAGCTTTCTTT.

V and J are TRBV5-5 and TRBJ2-5; 8 bases line up with TRBD2. CDR1 is SGHKS and CDR2 is YYEKEE in the germline V gene (reference sequence). The CDR3 extends over 15 amino acids. J lost 3 bases, V lost 1 base, and 5 bases had no gene match. The CDR3 is CASSLNSGDEETQYF. As DNA, the CDR3 is TGTGCCAGCAGCTTGAATAGCGGGGACGAAGAGACCCAGTACTTC.

The V gene is TRBV20-1, the J gene TRBJ2-5; D might be TRBD2 (6 bases). The CDR3 covers 14 residues. Germline V gene sequence: CDR1 DFQATT, CDR2 SNEGSKA (reference sequence). V lost 5 bases, J lost 2 bases, and 15 bases lay in between. The CDR3 reads CSALPSSDQETQYF. CDR3 in DNA: TGCAGTGCTCTCCCTTCTAGCGATCAAGAGACCCAGTACTTC.

The sample holds many counts of this clonotype. This chain joins TRBV15 and TRBJ2-5; D unclear. Germline CDR1 and CDR2: LNHNV and YYDKDF (reference sequence). The germline V and J ends were trimmed by 5 bases and 5 bases, with 9 bases remaining between them. The CDR3 sequence is 12 residues long. The CDR3 loop reads CATSGLRETQYF. The CDR3 DNA reads as TGTGCCACCAGCGGATTAAGGGAGACCCAGTACTTC.

Ten or more counts support this clonotype. The chain couples TRBV9 to TRBJ2-1, with D perhaps matching TRBD1 or TRBD2 (5 bases each). The CDR3 totals 12 residues. Germline V gene lookup returns CDR1 SGDLS and CDR2 YYNGEE. Trimming removed 0 bases at V and 8 bases at J, with 6 bases between. The CDR3 sequence: CASSVGGDEQFF. Written as DNA, the CDR3 is TGTGCCAGCAGCGTAGGAGGGGATGAGCAGTTCTTC.

Comment on this clonotype: A much more abundant neighbour one base away suggests this may be a read error. The rearrangement uses TRBV5-1 and TRBJ2-2, with D tentatively TRBD2 (5 bases). The germline V gene has CDR1 SGHRS and CDR2 YFSETQ. CDR3 length: 15 amino acids. Trimming cost V 4 bases and J 6 bases, with 16 bases left between them. The CDR3 protein is CASSTPREIPGELFF. For the CDR3, the DNA is TGCGCCAGCAGCACTCCCCGGGAAATCCCCGGGGAGCTGTTTTTT.

The chain combines TRBV7-2 with TRBJ2-5; D uncertain. Trimming stripped 1 base from V and 6 bases from J, with 15 bases between. Germline loops: CDR1 SGHTA, CDR2 FQGNSA. CDR3 length equals 15 residues. DNA of the CDR3: TGTGCCAGCAGCTTAGGTTCCTACTGGTCGCAGACCCAGTACTTC. It encodes CASSLGSYWSQTQYF.

This clonotype was detected ten times or more. CDR3 loop: CASSLAILAGEVNEQFF. Written as DNA, the CDR3 is TGCGCCAGCAGCTTGGCCATACTAGCGGGGGAGGTCAATGAGCAGTTCTTC. The genes are TRBV5-1 and TRBJ2-1; 11 nucleotides agree with TRBD2. The CDR3 is 17 amino acids. J gave up 6 bases and V 0 bases, and 8 bases lay outside the gene matches. Germline CDR1 and CDR2: SGHRS and YFSETQ.

This clonotype was seen many times. The chain joins TRBV7-2 to TRBJ1-2; no reliable D call. This CDR3 comprises 13 residues. V gave up 2 bases and J gave up 3 bases, with 7 bases separating them. Germline CDR1 reads SGHTA; CDR2 reads FQGNSA. CDR3: CASSLSFYYGYTF. CDR3 bases: TGTGCCAGCAGCTTAAGTTTTTACTATGGCTACACCTTC.

This chain links TRBV6-2 or TRBV6-3 with TRBJ2-7; 9 bases fit TRBD1. V shed 5 bases and J 4 bases; nucleotides not matched to a gene: 6. This CDR3 contains 14 residues. The germline V gene has CDR1 MNHEY and CDR2 SVGEGT. CDR3 coding DNA: TGTGCCAGCAGTGGGACAGGGTCCGGGTACGAGCAGTACGTC. Encoded protein: CASSGTGSGYEQYV.

This clonotype has ten or more counts. CDR3 in amino acids: CASSSGNSNQPQHF. In DNA, the CDR3 is TGTGCCAGCAGTTCGGGAAATAGCAATCAGCCCCAGCATTTT. This chain joins TRBV6-6 and TRBJ1-5; D call uncertain. Germline CDR1 and CDR2: MNHNY and SVGAGI (reference sequence). The V and J ends lost 4 bases and 0 bases respectively, with 7 bases between them. The CDR3 length is 14 residues.

This clonotype was recorded a few times. The chain employs TRBV6-4 and TRBJ2-2; D might be TRBD1 (6 bases). Looked up from germline, CDR1 is MRHNA and CDR2 is SNTAGT. The CDR3 extends over 14 amino acids. V lost 8 bases and J 2 bases, leaving 12 bases between the germline ends. Here the CDR3 reads CASAQGSNTGELFF. The DNA of the CDR3 is TGTGCCAGCGCACAGGGAAGCAACACCGGGGAGCTGTTTTTT.

This clonotype came up many times. The DNA for the CDR3 is TGTGCCAGCAGCTTTGGACTTGGGTTTACCTTAGAGACCCAGTACTTC. This gives the protein CASSFGLGFTLETQYF. V gene TRBV9 combines with J gene TRBJ2-5, with a weak D call TRBD2 (5 bases). The V end was cut by 4 bases, the J end by 4 bases, with 20 bases between. The length of the CDR3 is 16 residues. CDR1 and CDR2 from the germline V gene are SGDLS and YYNGEE.

The CDR3 DNA reads as TGTGCCAGCAGCTTATTTACAGGGTCGATTAGTGGCTACACCTTC. Its translation is CASSLFTGSISGYTF. The chain is built from TRBV7-2 and TRBJ1-2, with TRBD1 as a possible D gene (6 bases). The CDR3 covers 15 residues. Germline values: CDR1 SGHTA, CDR2 FQGNSA. Trimming took 2 bases from V and 7 from J, leaving 17 bases between them.

In its sample, this clonotype was seen many times. The rearrangement uses TRBV7-9 and TRBJ1-6; D unresolved. The CDR3 is 16 residues long. Per the germline V gene, CDR1 is SEHNR and CDR2 is FQNEAQ (reference sequence). Trimming pared 5 bases from V and 7 bases from J, leaving 18 bases between. The CDR3 spells CASSATVGVSNSPLHF. In DNA form, the CDR3 reads TGTGCCAGCAGCGCCACCGTGGGAGTCTCCAATTCACCCCTCCACTTT.

The table lists this clonotype with many counts. The chain has TRBV4-1 and TRBJ2-6; 8 nucleotides match TRBD2. V lost 1 base to trimming and J lost 0 bases; unmatched junction nucleotides: 8. Germline assignment: CDR1 MGHRA and CDR2 YSYEKL. The CDR3 length is 19 residues. CDR3 bases: TGCGCCAGCAGCCAAGCACGAAGCGGGGGAAGCTCTGGGGCCAACGTCCTGACTTTC. Translation: CASSQARSGGSSGANVLTF.

This clonotype was counted at least ten times. V is TRBV15 and J is TRBJ2-3; no firm D call. CDR3 size: 14 residues. The germline CDR1 and CDR2 sequences are LNHNV and YYDKDF (reference sequence). Trimming pared 5 bases from V and 6 bases from J, leaving 15 bases between. CDR3 nucleotides: TGTGCCACCAGCCCTACGCGTGGGATGGATACGCAGTATTTT. Encoded protein: CATSPTRGMDTQYF. Combining the CDR3 with reference TRBV15 and TRBJ2-3 gives the whole variable domain DAMVIQNPRYQVTQFGKPVTLSCSQTLNHNVMYWYQQKSSQAPKLLFHYYDKDFNNEADTPDNFQSRRPNTSFCFLDIRSPGLGDTAMYLCATSPTRGMDTQYFGPGTRLTVL.

At least ten counts were recorded for this clonotype. This sequence joins TRBV9 and TRBJ1-6; 7 nucleotides align to TRBD1. The CDR3 totals 15 residues. Trimming at V came to 0 bases and at J to 6 bases, leaving 3 bases not matched to a gene. Germline V gene lookup returns CDR1 SGDLS and CDR2 YYNGEE. The CDR3 is CASSVEGAGNSPLHF. Written as DNA, the CDR3 is TGTGCCAGCAGCGTAGAGGGGGCAGGTAATTCACCCCTCCACTTT.

This clonotype occurred many times. The genes are TRBV11-2 and TRBJ1-1; a weak D match, TRBD1 (6 bases). Trimming cost V 1 base and J 6 bases, with 12 bases left between them. This CDR3 has 14 residues. The germline CDR1 and CDR2 sequences are SGHAT and FQNNGV. CDR3 loop: CASSLAGGLAEAFF. The DNA for the CDR3 is TGTGCCAGCAGCTTAGCGGGGGGCCTCGCTGAAGCTTTCTTT.

This clonotype turned up a few times. The chain uses TRBV20-1 and TRBJ1-1, with 7 nucleotides matching TRBD1. This CDR3 has 12 residues. Germline V gives CDR1 DFQATT, CDR2 SNEGSKA (reference sequence). Trimming took 1 base from V and 6 from J; bases not matched to a gene: 2. As DNA, the CDR3 is TGCAGTGCTAGAGTTGGGACAGCTGAAGCTTTCTTT. Its translation is CSARVGTAEAFF.

Concerning this clonotype itself: The conserved final phenylalanine or tryptophan is absent from the CDR3, which likely points to a read error. This chain uses TRBV11-3 with TRBJ2-5; D gene ambiguous. This CDR3 is 14 amino acids long. Germline CDR1 reads SGHNT; CDR2 reads YENEEA. V was shortened by 1 base and J by 0 bases, with 6 bases between the two germline ends. DNA for the CDR3: TGTGCCAGCAGCTTAGGTGGGGACCAAGAGACCCAGTACTAC. Residues: CASSLGGDQETQYY.

This clonotype was seen many times. V gene TRBV4-3 combines with J gene TRBJ1-3; the D is unclear. The germline V gene has CDR1 LGHNA and CDR2 YSLEER. Trimming removed 0 bases at V and 9 bases at J, with 9 bases between. The CDR3 consists of 13 residues. CDR3 amino acids: CASSQDQEGTIYF. CDR3 coding DNA: TGCGCCAGCAGCCAAGATCAGGAGGGCACCATATATTTT.

Ten or more counts support this clonotype. V is TRBV7-2 and J is TRBJ2-3; TRBD2 agrees at 7 bases. Trimming took 5 bases from V and 11 from J; bases not matched to a gene: 22. The germline CDR1 and CDR2 sequences are SGHTA and FQGNSA. The CDR3 covers 17 residues. Here the CDR3 reads CASSINLSSGEREGQYF. The CDR3 nucleotides are TGTGCCAGCAGCATTAATCTTTCTAGCGGCGAGCGAGAGGGGCAGTATTTT.

This clonotype was found many times. The chain has TRBV18 and TRBJ1-2, with D possibly being TRBD1 (5 bases). Deletions cut 3 bases from V and 6 bases from J, with 14 bases between. The CDR3 is made up of 14 amino acids. Germline values: CDR1 KGHSH, CDR2 LQKENI. The CDR3 here is CASSPRQYGNGYTF. The CDR3 region has the DNA TGTGCCAGCTCACCCCGACAGTACGGTAATGGCTACACCTTC.

In this sample, this clonotype turned up many times. J is TRBJ2-1 and V is TRBV5-1, with 16 bases that match TRBD2. The length of the CDR3 is 16 residues. With 4 bases clipped from V and 12 bases from J, the junction kept 10 bases outside the gene matches. CDR1 SGHRS and CDR2 YFSETQ come from the germline V gene. The CDR3 sequence is CASSAGTSGGAERQFF. DNA of the CDR3: TGCGCCAGCAGCGCAGGGACTAGCGGGGGGGCAGAGAGGCAGTTCTTC.

The chain recombines TRBV9 with TRBJ1-4; D might be TRBD1 (5 bases). The CDR3 extends over 15 amino acids. The germline gives CDR1 SGDLS, CDR2 YYNGEE. V dropped 1 base and J dropped 5 bases, with 12 bases sitting between them. CDR3: CASSVRQGSNEKLFF. The CDR3 region has the DNA TGTGCCAGCAGCGTAAGGCAGGGTTCGAATGAAAAACTGTTTTTT.